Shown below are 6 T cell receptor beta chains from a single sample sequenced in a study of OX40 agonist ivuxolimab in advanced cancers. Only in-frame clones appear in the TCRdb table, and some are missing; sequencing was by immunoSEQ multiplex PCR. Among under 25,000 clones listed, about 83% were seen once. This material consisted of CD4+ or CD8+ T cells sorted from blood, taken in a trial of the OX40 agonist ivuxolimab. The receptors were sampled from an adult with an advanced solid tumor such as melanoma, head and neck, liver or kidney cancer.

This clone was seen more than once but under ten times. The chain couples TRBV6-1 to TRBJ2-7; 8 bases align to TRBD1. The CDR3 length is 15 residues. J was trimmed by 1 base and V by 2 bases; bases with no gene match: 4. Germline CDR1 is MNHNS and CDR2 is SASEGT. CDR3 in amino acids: CASSERGTGSYEQYF. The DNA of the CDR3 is TGTGCCAGCAGTGAACGGGGGACAGGATCCTACGAGCAGTACTTC.

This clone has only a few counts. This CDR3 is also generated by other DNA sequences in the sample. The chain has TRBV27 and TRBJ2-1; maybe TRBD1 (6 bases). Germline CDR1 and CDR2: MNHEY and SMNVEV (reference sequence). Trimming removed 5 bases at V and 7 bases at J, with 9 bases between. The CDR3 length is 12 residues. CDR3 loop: CASSPGTNEQFF. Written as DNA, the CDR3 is TGTGCCAGCAGTCCTGGGACAAATGAGCAGTTCTTC.

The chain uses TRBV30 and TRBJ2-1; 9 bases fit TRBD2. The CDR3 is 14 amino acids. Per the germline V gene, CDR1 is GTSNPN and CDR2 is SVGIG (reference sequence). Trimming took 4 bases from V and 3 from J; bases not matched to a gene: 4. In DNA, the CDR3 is TGTGCCTGGACTAGCGGGAAATACTACAATGAGCAGTTCTTC. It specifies CAWTSGKYYNEQFF.

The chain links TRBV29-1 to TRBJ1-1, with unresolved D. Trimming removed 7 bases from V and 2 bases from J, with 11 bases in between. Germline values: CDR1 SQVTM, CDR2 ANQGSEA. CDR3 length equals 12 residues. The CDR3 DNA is TGCAGCGCCTCCGGGAGTAACACTGAAGCTTTCTTT. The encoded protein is CSASGSNTEAFF.

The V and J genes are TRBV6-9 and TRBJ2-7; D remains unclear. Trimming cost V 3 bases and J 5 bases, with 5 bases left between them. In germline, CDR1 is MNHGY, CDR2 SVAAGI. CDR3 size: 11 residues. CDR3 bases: TGTGCCAGCAGTTACCCGGACGAGCAGTACTTC. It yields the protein CASSYPDEQYF.

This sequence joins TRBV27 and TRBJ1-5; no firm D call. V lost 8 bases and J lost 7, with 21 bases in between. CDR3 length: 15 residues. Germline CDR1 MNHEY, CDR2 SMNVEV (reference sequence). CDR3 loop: CASSMGTLVGQPQHF. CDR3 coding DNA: TGTGCCAGCTCAATGGGTACCCTCGTGGGGCAGCCCCAGCATTTT.